This T cell receptor beta chain was found in a study of monozygotic twins with inflammatory bowel disease. Study findings and constraints: Discordant twins showed the same repertoire similarity as concordant twins, possibly from limited power. Patients received differing immunosuppressive treatments, which may have added variability to their repertoires.

The CDR3 sequence is 15 residues long. The UMIs contained a 6-nucleotide sample barcode. They were added by template switching during cDNA synthesis. TCRdb reanalyzed the 5' RACE reads, giving one entry per CDR3 protein sequence and no DNA. The sample has approximately 400,000 distinct CDR3 sequences; the top ten hold around 2.5%. For this clonotype: The antigen remains unidentified.

V gene TRBV12-3 or TRBV12-4 combines with J gene TRBJ2-1. This sequence was found in a human donor with ulcerative colitis or Crohn's disease, or a healthy co-twin of an affected twin (not recorded which). The sample consisted of blood. CDR3 residues: CASSFVLVGNDEQFF.